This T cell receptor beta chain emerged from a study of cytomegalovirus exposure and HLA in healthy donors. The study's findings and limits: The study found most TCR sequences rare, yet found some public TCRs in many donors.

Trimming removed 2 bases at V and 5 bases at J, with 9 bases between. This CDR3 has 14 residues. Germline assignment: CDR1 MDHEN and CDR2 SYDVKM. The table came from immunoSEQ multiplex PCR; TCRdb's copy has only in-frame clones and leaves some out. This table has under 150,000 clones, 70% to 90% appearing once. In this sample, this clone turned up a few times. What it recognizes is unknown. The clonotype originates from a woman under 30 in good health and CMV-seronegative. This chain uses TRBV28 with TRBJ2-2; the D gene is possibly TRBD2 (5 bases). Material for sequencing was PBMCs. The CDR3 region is CASSLVRETGELFF. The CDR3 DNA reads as TGTGCCAGCAGTTTAGTTCGGGAAACCGGGGAGCTGTTTTTT.